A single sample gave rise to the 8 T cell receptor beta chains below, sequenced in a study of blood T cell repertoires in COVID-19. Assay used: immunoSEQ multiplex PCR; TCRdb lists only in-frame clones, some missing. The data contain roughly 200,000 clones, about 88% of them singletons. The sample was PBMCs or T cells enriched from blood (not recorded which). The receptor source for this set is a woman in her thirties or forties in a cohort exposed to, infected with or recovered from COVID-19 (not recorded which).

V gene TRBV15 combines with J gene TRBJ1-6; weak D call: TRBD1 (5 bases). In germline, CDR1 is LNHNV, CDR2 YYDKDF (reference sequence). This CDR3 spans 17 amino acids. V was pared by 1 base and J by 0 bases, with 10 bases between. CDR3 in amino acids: CATSRGQPSSYNSPLHF. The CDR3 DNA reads TGTGCCACCAGCAGAGGACAGCCGAGCTCCTATAATTCACCCCTCCACTTT.

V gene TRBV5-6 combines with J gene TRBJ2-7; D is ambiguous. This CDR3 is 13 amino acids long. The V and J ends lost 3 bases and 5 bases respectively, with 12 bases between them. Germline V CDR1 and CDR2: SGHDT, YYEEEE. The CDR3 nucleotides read TGTGCCAGCAGCTCCGCCCGCAGTCACGAGCAGTACTTC. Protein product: CASSSARSHEQYF.

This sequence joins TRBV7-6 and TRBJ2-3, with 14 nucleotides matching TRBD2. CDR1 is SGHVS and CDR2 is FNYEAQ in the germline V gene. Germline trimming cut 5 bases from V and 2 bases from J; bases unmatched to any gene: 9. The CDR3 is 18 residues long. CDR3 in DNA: TGTGCCAGCAGCCCGGGGACTAGCGGGAGTAGGGTCACAGATACGCAGTATTTT. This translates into CASSPGTSGSRVTDTQYF.

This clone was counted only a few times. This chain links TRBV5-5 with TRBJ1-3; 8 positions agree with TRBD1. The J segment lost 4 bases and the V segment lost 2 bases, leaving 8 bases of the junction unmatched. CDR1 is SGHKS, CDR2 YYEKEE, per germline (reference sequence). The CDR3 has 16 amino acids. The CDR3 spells CASSLPQGAHGNTIYF. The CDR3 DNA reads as TGTGCCAGCAGCTTACCTCAGGGGGCGCACGGAAACACCATATATTTT. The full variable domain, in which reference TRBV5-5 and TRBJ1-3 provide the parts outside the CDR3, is DAGVTQSPTHLIKTRGQQVTLRCSPISGHKSVSWYQQVLGQGPQFIFQYYEKEERGRGNFPDRFSARQFPNYSSELNVNALLLGDSALYLCASSLPQGAHGNTIYFGEGSWLTVV.

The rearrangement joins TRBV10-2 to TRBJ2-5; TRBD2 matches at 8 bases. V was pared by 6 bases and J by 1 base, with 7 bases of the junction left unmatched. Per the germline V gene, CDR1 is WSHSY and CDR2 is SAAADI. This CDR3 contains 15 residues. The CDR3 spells CASRTVAGFQETQYF. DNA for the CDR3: TGCGCCAGCAGGACGGTAGCGGGATTCCAAGAGACCCAGTACTTC.

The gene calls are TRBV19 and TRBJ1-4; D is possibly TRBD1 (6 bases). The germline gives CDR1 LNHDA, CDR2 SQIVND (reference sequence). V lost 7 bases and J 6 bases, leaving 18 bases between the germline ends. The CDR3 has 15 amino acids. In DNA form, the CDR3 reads TGTGCCAGTACCGGCAGGGGAGGGGTTGATGAAAAACTGTTTTTT. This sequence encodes CASTGRGGVDEKLFF.

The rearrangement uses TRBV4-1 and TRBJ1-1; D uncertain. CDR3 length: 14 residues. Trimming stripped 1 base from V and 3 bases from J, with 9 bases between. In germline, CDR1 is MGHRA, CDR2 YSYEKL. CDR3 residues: CASSQVDGDTEAFF. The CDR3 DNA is TGCGCCAGCAGCCAAGTGGACGGGGACACTGAAGCTTTCTTT.

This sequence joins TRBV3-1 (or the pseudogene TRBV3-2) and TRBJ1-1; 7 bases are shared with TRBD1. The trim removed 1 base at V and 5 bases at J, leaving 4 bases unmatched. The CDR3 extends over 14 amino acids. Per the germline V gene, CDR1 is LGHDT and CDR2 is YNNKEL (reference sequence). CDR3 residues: CASSQGTGETEAFF. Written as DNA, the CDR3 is TGTGCCAGCAGCCAAGGGACAGGTGAGACTGAAGCTTTCTTT.